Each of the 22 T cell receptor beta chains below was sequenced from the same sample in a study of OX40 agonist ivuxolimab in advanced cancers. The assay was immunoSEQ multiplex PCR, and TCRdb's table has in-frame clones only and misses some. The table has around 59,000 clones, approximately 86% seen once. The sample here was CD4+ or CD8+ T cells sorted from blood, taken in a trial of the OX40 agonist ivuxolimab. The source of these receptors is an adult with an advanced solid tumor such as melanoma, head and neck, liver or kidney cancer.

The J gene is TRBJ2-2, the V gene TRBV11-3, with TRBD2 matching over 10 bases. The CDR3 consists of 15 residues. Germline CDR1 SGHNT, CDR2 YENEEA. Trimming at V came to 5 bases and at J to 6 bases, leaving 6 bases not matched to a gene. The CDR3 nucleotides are TGTGCCAGCAGCCCGGGACTAGCGAAGGCCGGGGAGCTGTTTTTT. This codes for CASSPGLAKAGELFF.

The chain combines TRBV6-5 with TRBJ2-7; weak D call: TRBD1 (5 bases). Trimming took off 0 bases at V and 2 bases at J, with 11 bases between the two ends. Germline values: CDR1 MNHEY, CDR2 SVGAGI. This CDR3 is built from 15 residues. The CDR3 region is CASSYSAVGAYEQYF. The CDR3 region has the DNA TGTGCCAGCAGTTACTCGGCGGTAGGGGCCTACGAGCAGTACTTC.

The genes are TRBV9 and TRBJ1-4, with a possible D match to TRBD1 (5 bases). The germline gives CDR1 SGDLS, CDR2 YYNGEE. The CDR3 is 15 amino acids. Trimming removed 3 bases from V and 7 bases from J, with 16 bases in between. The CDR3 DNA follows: TGTGCCAGCAGCGCCGTGGGGGAGGTTGGTGAAAAACTGTTTTTT. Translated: CASSAVGEVGEKLFF.

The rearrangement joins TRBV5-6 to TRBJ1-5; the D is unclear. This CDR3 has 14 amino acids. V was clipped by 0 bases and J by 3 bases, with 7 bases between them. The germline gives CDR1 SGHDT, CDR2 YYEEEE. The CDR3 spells CASSLAADNQPQHF. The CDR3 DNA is TGTGCCAGCAGCTTGGCTGCAGACAATCAGCCCCAGCATTTT.

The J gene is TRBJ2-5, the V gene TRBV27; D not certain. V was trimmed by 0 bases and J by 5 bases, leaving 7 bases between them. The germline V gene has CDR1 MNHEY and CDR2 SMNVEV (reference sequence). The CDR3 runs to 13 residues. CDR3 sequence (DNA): TGTGCCAGCAGTTTATCGAGCGACGAGACCCAGTACTTC. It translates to CASSLSSDETQYF.

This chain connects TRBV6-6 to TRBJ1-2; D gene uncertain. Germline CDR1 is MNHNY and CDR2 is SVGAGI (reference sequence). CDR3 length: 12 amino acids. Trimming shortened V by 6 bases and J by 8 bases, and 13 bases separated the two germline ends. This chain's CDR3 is CASSLTGRGYTF. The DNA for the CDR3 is TGTGCCAGCAGCTTAACGGGGAGGGGCTACACCTTC.

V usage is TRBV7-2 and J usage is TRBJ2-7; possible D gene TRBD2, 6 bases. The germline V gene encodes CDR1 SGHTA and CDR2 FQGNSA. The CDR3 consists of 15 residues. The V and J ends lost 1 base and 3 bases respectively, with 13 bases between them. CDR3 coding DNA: TGTGCCAGCAGCTTAGTCGGGAGCAAGGACTACGAGCAGTACTTC. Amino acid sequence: CASSLVGSKDYEQYF.

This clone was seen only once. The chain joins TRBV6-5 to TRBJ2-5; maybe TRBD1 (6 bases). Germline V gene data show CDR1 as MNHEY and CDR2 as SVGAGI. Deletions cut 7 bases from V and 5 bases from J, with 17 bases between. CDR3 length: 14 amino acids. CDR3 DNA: TGTGCCAGCACCCCCGCCTGGGGGCCCGAGACCCAGTACTTC. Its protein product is CASTPAWGPETQYF.

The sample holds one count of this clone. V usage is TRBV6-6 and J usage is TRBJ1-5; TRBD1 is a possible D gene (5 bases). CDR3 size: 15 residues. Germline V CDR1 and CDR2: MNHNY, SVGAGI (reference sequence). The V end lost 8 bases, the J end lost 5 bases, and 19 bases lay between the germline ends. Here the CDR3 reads CASLPPGLEHQPQHF. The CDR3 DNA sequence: TGTGCCAGCCTCCCGCCGGGGCTGGAACATCAGCCCCAGCATTTT.

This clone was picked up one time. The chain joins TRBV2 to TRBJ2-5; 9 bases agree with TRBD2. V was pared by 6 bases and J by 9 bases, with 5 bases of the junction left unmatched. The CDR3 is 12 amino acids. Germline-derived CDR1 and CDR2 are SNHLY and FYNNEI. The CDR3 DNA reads TGTGCCAGCAGAGATATAGCGGGAGCCCAGTACTTC. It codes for CASRDIAGAQYF.

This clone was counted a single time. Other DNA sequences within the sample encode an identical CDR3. CDR3 region: CASTSGLYGYTF. Here the CDR3 DNA reads TGTGCCAGCACCTCGGGACTCTATGGCTACACCTTC. The chain links TRBV6-5 to TRBJ1-2; a weak D match, TRBD1 (5 bases). Per germline, CDR1 MNHEY and CDR2 SVGAGI. The CDR3 is made up of 12 amino acids. The V end lost 7 bases, the J end lost 4 bases, and 10 bases lay between the germline ends.

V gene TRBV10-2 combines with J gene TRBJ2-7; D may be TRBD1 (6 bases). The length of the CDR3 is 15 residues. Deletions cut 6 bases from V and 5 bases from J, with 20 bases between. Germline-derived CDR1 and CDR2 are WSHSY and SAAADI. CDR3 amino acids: CASRSAMRQVHEQYF. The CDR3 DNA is TGCGCCAGCAGATCCGCCATGAGACAGGTACACGAGCAGTACTTC.

The CDR3 DNA reads as TGTGCCAGCAGCCCGACGGGCGGGAATGAGCAGTTCTTC. Protein product: CASSPTGGNEQFF. The V gene is TRBV7-2, the J gene TRBJ2-1, with D perhaps TRBD2 (5 bases). Germline values: CDR1 SGHTA, CDR2 FQGNSA. V gave up 5 bases and J gave up 7 bases, with 12 bases separating them. The CDR3 has 13 residues.

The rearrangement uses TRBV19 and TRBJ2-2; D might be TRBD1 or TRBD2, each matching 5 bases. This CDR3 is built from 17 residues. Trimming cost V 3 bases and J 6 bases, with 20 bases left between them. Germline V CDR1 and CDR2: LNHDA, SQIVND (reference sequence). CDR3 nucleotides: TGTGCCAGTAGTATGGGTCTAGATTGGGGACGTGCCGGGGAGCTGTTTTTT. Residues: CASSMGLDWGRAGELFF.

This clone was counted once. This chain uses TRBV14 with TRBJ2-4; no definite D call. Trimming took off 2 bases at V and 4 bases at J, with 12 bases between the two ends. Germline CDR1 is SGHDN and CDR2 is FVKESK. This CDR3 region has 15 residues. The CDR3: CASSQSRSWKNIQYF. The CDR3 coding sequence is TGTGCCAGCAGCCAAAGCAGATCCTGGAAAAACATTCAGTACTTC.

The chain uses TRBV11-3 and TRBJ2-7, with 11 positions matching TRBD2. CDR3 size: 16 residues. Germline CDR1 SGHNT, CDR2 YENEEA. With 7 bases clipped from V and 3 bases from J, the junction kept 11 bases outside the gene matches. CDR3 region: CASNDSGRAYYYEQYF. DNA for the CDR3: TGTGCCAGCAACGATAGCGGGAGGGCCTATTACTACGAGCAGTACTTC.

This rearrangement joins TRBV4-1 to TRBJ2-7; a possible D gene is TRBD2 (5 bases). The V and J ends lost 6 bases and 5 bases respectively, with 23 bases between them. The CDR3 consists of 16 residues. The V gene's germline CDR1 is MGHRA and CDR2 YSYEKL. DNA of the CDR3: TGCGCCAGCAGTTTTTTCGGCCAGGCAGCTAGCAACGAGCAGTACTTC. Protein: CASSFFGQAASNEQYF.

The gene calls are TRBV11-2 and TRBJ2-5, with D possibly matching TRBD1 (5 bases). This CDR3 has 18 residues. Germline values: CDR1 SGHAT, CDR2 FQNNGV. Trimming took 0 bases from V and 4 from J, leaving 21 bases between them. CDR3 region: CASSLEFRDVPDPETQYF. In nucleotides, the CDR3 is TGTGCCAGCAGCTTAGAGTTCAGGGATGTACCTGATCCAGAGACCCAGTACTTC.

The CDR3 coding sequence is TGCGCCAGCAGCTTGGACAGTTACACCGGGGAGCTGTTTTTT. Protein: CASSLDSYTGELFF. J is TRBJ2-2 and V is TRBV5-1; D gene uncertain. CDR1 is SGHRS, CDR2 YFSETQ, per germline. Trimming removed 0 bases from V and 3 bases from J, with 6 bases in between. This CDR3 contains 14 residues.

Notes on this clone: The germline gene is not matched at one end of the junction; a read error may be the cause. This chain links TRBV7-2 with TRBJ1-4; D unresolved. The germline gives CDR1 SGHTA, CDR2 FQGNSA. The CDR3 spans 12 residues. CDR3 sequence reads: CASSLEAGFVSF. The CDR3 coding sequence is TGTGCCAGCAGCTTAGAGGCGGGGTTTGTTAGTTTC.

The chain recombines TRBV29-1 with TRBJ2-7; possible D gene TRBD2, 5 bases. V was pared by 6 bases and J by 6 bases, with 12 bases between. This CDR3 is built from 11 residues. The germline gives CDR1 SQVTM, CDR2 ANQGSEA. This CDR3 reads CSVLTSLEQYF. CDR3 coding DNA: TGCAGCGTCCTTACTAGTCTCGAGCAGTACTTC.

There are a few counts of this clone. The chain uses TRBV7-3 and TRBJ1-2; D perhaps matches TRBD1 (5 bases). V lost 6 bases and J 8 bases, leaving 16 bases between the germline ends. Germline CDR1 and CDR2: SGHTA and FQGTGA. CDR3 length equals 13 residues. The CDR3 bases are TGTGCCAGCAGTCTGGGGGTGGGGCGAGGCTACACCTTC. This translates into CASSLGVGRGYTF.